The rows below give T cell receptor beta chains drawn from one sample of a study of regulatory T cells in long-lasting Graves disease. MiXCR, run by TCRdb on the multiplex PCR reads, gives a single entry per CDR3 protein. The table records hundreds of thousands of distinct CDR3 sequences, under 20% of them present only once. These same records also appear under a second study, on T cells in Graves' hyperthyroidism and ophthalmopathy.

The source was peripheral blood mononuclear cells (PBMCs), collected at new diagnosis, from a patient treated with antithyroid drugs. These receptors were taken from a woman aged 25-40 years with Graves disease. The CDR3 runs from the conserved cysteine through the conserved F or W. The D gene is left open where the match is weak. Some rows mark clone size as missing; the rest say once, few, many or name a class of expanded clone.

v_gene,j_gene,d_gene,abundance,CDR3aa,CDR3nt
TRBV12-3/TRBV12-4,TRBJ1-4,.,many,CASSPGRSTNEKLFF,TGTGCCAGCAGCCCAGGGCGGTCAACTAATGAAAAACTGTTTTTT
TRBV6-1,TRBJ2-7,.,few,CASRLDGRLSYEQYF,TGTGCCAGCAGACTAGACGGCCGACTCTCCTACGAGCAGTACTTC
TRBV29-1,TRBJ1-2,TRBD1,.,CSVAGTGPWGYTF,TGCAGCGTCGCCGGGACAGGGCCCTGGGGCTACACCTTC
TRBV5-1,TRBJ2-3,.,.,CASSSGELSTDTQYF,TGCGCCAGCAGCTCCGGGGAGCTCAGCACAGATACGCAGTATTTT
TRBV5-1,TRBJ2-7,.,.,CASSLELFLYEQYF,TGCGCCAGCAGCTTGGAATTATTCCTCTACGAGCAGTACTTC
TRBV5-1,TRBJ2-3,TRBD2,.,CASSQGLARGMTDTQYF,TGCGCCAGCAGCCAGGGACTAGCGAGAGGGATGACAGATACGCAGTATTTT
TRBV7-8,TRBJ1-4,TRBD1,many,CASSAPGTGEKLFF,TGTGCCAGCAGCGCCCCCGGGACAGGGGAAAAACTGTTTTTT
TRBV20-1,TRBJ1-2,.,many,CSANIVNGYTF,TGCAGTGCTAACATAGTGAATGGCTACACCTTC
TRBV7-3,TRBJ2-3,.,many,CASSSQTSNTDTQYF,TGTGCCAGCAGCTCCCAGACAAGCAACACAGATACGCAGTATTTT
TRBV2,TRBJ2-7,.,many,CASRATGTRATRDNEQYF,TGTGCCAGCAGAGCGACCGGGACAAGGGCGACCCGGGATAACGAGCAGTACTTC
TRBV28,TRBJ1-4,.,many,CASSRRTYNEKLFF,TGTGCCAGCAGTCGCCGGACCTATAATGAAAAACTGTTTTTT
TRBV6-1,TRBJ1-5,.,few,CASGRNQPQHF,TGTGCCAGCGGACGTAATCAGCCCCAGCATTTT
TRBV7-2,TRBJ2-7,TRBD2,many,CASILRRRGSRSDEQYF,TGTGCCAGCATCTTACGGCGGCGGGGGTCTAGGAGTGACGAGCAGTACTTC
TRBV6-1,TRBJ2-2,.,many,CASRAGGLGNTGELFF,TGTGCCAGCAGGGCCGGTGGGCTGGGAAACACCGGGGAGCTGTTTTTT
TRBV20-1,TRBJ2-3,TRBD2,many,CSARDGRTSEQYF,TGCAGTGCTAGAGACGGACGGACTAGTGAGCAGTATTTT
TRBV6-2/TRBV6-3,TRBJ1-2,.,many,CASSYSGVLDYGYTF,TGTGCCAGCAGTTACTCGGGGGTTTTGGACTATGGCTACACCTTC
TRBV7-6,TRBJ2-2,.,.,CASSLWGASTGELFF,TGTGCCAGCAGCTTATGGGGGGCGAGCACCGGGGAGCTGTTTTTT
TRBV3-1,TRBJ2-7,.,.,CASSEPGRASYEQYF,TGTGCCAGCAGTGAACCGGGCAGGGCATCCTACGAGCAGTACTTC
TRBV7-2,TRBJ2-7,.,.,CASSFWGKNEQYF,TGTGCCAGCAGCTTTTGGGGAAAGAACGAGCAGTACTTC
TRBV14,TRBJ2-1,TRBD2,many,CASSQSGRIAGGNDEQFF,TGTGCCAGCAGCCAAAGTGGTCGAATCGCGGGAGGTAATGATGAGCAGTTCTTC
TRBV20-1,TRBJ1-4,TRBD1,few,CSAINPGQGRGHREKLFF,TGCAGTGCTATCAACCCTGGACAGGGTCGGGGGCATAGGGAAAAACTGTTTTTT
TRBV7-9,TRBJ2-2,.,many,CASSLGGAPDGELFF,TGTGCCAGCAGCCTCGGCGGGGCGCCCGACGGGGAGCTGTTTTTT
TRBV7-3,TRBJ2-5,TRBD2,.,CASSLFLAGQETQYF,TGTGCCAGCAGCTTATTCCTAGCGGGCCAAGAGACCCAGTACTTC
TRBV5-1,TRBJ2-1,.,.,CASSLSSSMNEQFF,TGCGCCAGCAGCTTGAGTTCTAGCATGAATGAGCAGTTCTTC
TRBV30,TRBJ2-7,.,many,CAWSGQRSSYEQYF,TGTGCCTGGAGTGGACAGCGTAGCTCCTACGAGCAGTACTTC
TRBV20-1,TRBJ1-4,TRBD1,many,CSASGTGWGKDEKLFF,TGCAGTGCTTCCGGGACAGGGTGGGGAAAGGATGAAAAACTGTTTTTT
TRBV20-1,TRBJ2-7,.,.,CSARDPHGGVPYEQYF,TGCAGTGCTAGAGATCCCCATGGTGGGGTCCCCTACGAGCAGTACTTC
TRBV7-9,TRBJ1-1,.,many,CASSLGRGAAFF,TGTGCCAGCAGCCTAGGACGGGGGGCGGCTTTCTTT
TRBV11-2,TRBJ2-4,.,many,CASSPTNVGARTKNIQYF,TGTGCCAGCAGCCCAACGAACGTGGGTGCCAGGACGAAAAACATTCAGTACTTC
TRBV6-1,TRBJ1-1,.,many,CASSEVGWGLSFF,TGTGCCAGCAGTGAAGTGGGGTGGGGTTTGTCTTTCTTT
TRBV7-2,TRBJ2-3,TRBD2,few,CASSRAGVSDTQYF,TGTGCCAGCAGCCGGGCGGGGGTCTCAGATACGCAGTATTTT
TRBV13,TRBJ2-6,.,.,CASAIRTYSGANVLTF,TGTGCCAGCGCCATTAGGACTTACTCTGGGGCCAACGTCCTGACTTTC
TRBV28,TRBJ1-1,TRBD1,many,CASSTQGAYTEAFF,TGTGCCAGCAGTACCCAGGGGGCTTACACTGAAGCTTTCTTT
TRBV4-1,TRBJ2-7,.,.,CASSQTTQGSYEQYF,TGCGCCAGCAGCCAAACAACTCAGGGATCCTACGAGCAGTACTTC
TRBV5-1,TRBJ1-3,.,many,CASRDSAGNTIYF,TGCGCCAGCAGGGACAGCGCTGGAAACACCATATATTTT
TRBV12-3/TRBV12-4,TRBJ2-4,TRBD2,few,CTSRASGPGAKNIQYF,TGTACCAGCAGGGCTAGCGGGCCGGGAGCCAAAAACATTCAGTACTTC
TRBV28,TRBJ2-2,TRBD2,many,CASSLSLAGPTGELFF,TGTGCCAGCAGTTTAAGTCTAGCGGGCCCCACCGGGGAGCTGTTTTTT
TRBV18,TRBJ2-7,.,few,CASSSPSGIYEQYF,TGTGCCAGCTCATCCCCCTCCGGGATCTACGAGCAGTACTTC
TRBV24-1,TRBJ1-2,TRBD1,.,CATSDPRTGGNGYTF,TGTGCCACCAGTGATCCACGGACAGGGGGCAATGGCTACACCTTC
TRBV2,TRBJ2-2,.,.,CASQGSSTGELFF,TGTGCCAGTCAGGGATCGAGCACCGGGGAGCTGTTTTTT
TRBV4-1,TRBJ2-7,.,.,CASSQGKGGSYEQYF,TGCGCCAGCAGCCAAGGAAAAGGGGGATCCTACGAGCAGTACTTC
TRBV18,TRBJ2-7,TRBD1,many,CASSPPYRGNYEQYF,TGTGCCAGCTCACCACCCTACAGGGGCAACTACGAGCAGTACTTC
TRBV12-5,TRBJ2-1,.,few,CASGFQGSYNEQFF,TGTGCTAGTGGTTTCCAGGGGTCATACAATGAGCAGTTCTTC
TRBV9,TRBJ1-6,.,.,CASSATGLLRNSPLHF,TGTGCCAGCAGCGCGACAGGACTCTTGAGGAATTCACCCCTCCACTTT
TRBV5-1,TRBJ1-2,TRBD1,.,CASSLIRVQGAKDGYTF,TGTGCCAGCAGCTTGATTAGAGTCCAGGGGGCAAAGGATGGCTACACCTTC
TRBV7-8,TRBJ1-2,TRBD1,.,CASSLIRTGQNYGYTF,TGTGCCAGCAGCTTAATTAGGACAGGACAAAACTATGGCTACACCTTC
TRBV2,TRBJ2-1,TRBD2,few,CASSESLRLAGGPGNNEQFF,TGTGCCAGCAGTGAATCGTTGAGACTAGCGGGAGGGCCTGGGAACAATGAGCAGTTCTTC
TRBV6-2/TRBV6-3,TRBJ2-7,.,.,CASRLTRSSYEQYF,TGTGCCAGCAGGCTGACCCGAAGCTCCTACGAGCAGTACTTC
TRBV2,TRBJ2-3,TRBD2,many,CASRNSGVGTDTQYF,TGTGCCAGCAGGAATAGCGGGGTCGGCACAGATACGCAGTATTTT
TRBV5-5,TRBJ2-7,.,few,CASSLGKIAFEQYF,TGTGCCAGCAGCTTGGGAAAGATAGCGTTCGAGCAGTACTTC
TRBV28,TRBJ1-5,.,many,CASSQGGQPQHF,TGTGCCAGCAGCCAAGGGGGTCAGCCCCAGCATTTT
TRBV7-9,TRBJ2-7,.,few,CASSSGGAGAGGYEQYF,TGTGCCAGCAGCTCAGGGGGGGCAGGTGCGGGAGGCTACGAGCAGTACTTC
TRBV5-1,TRBJ2-1,TRBD2,once,CASTPDTGLARNEQFF,TGCGCCAGCACGCCCGATACAGGACTAGCTCGTAATGAGCAGTTCTTC
TRBV7-9,TRBJ2-1,TRBD1,.,CASSFWGRGLNEQFF,TGTGCCAGCAGCTTTTGGGGCAGGGGGCTAAATGAGCAGTTCTTC
TRBV27,TRBJ1-2,.,many,CASSFLRGETEGYTF,TGTGCCAGCAGCTTCCTCAGGGGCGAAACCGAGGGCTACACCTTC
TRBV2,TRBJ2-7,TRBD1,few,CASSGDRDEQYF,TGTGCCAGCAGTGGGGACAGGGACGAGCAGTACTTC